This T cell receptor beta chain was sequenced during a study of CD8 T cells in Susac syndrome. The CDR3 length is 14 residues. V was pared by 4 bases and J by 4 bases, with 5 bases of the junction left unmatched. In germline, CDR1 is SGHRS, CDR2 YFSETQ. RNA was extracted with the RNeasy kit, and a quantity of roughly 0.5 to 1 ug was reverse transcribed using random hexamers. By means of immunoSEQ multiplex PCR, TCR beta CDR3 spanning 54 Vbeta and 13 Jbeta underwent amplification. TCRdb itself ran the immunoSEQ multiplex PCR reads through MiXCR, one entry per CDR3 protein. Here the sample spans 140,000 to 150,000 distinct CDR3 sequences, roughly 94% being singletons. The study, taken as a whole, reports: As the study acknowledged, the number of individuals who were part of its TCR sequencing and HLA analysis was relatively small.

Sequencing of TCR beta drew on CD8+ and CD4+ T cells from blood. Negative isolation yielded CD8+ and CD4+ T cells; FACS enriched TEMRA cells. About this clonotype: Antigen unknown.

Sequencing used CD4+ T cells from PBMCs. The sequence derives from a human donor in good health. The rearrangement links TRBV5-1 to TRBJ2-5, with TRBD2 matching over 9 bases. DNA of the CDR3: TGCGCCAGCAGCCCAGCGGGAGGCAGAGAGACCCAGTACTTC. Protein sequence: CASSPAGGRETQYF.